Following are 30 T cell receptor beta chains from one sample sequenced in a study of shared T cell receptors in the human thymus. Sequencing used immunoSEQ multiplex PCR; TCRdb keeps in-frame clones, though not all of them. In the table there are hundreds of thousands of clones, roughly 94% of which are singletons. The material sequenced was thymocytes. The source is a human donor.

The chain joins TRBV13 to TRBJ2-7; D uncertain. Germline V gene sequence: CDR1 PRHDT, CDR2 FYEKMQ (reference sequence). The CDR3 sequence is 13 residues long. With 3 bases removed from V and 2 bases from J, the gap between germline ends came to 8 bases. CDR3 DNA: TGTGCCAGCAGCTTCCACCCTACCTACGAGCAGTACTTC. This sequence encodes CASSFHPTYEQYF.

The gene calls are TRBV6-6 and TRBJ2-7; TRBD1 matches at 9 bases. Unmatched junction bases numbered 11, after V lost 7 bases and J lost 7 bases. CDR3 size: 14 residues. Germline V gene data show CDR1 as MNHNY and CDR2 as SVGAGI (reference sequence). The CDR3 loop is CASNFEQGAGEQYF. The DNA of the CDR3 is TGTGCCAGCAACTTTGAACAGGGGGCGGGAGAGCAGTACTTC.

The chain employs TRBV4-3 and TRBJ2-7, with TRBD2 matching 10 bases. CDR1 is LGHNA and CDR2 is YSLEER in the germline V gene. The CDR3 covers 17 residues. J was trimmed by 5 bases and V by 3 bases; bases with no gene match: 13. Here the CDR3 DNA reads TGCGCCAGCAGCCACGATTATACTAGCGGGGAGAACCACGAGCAGTACTTC. As protein: CASSHDYTSGENHEQYF.

The J gene is TRBJ2-3, the V gene TRBV2; TRBD2 is a possible D gene (5 bases). CDR1 is SNHLY and CDR2 is FYNNEI in the germline V gene. Trimming shortened V by 10 bases and J by 1 base, and 21 bases separated the two germline ends. This CDR3 has 16 residues. CDR3 region: CATPFPAGSGTDTQYF. The DNA for the CDR3 is TGTGCCACCCCTTTTCCGGCGGGCTCTGGCACAGATACGCAGTATTTT.

The chain is built from TRBV4-2 and TRBJ2-1; 7 positions agree with TRBD2. V shed 3 bases, J shed 8 bases, and the junction held 7 bases outside the gene matches. Germline V gives CDR1 LGHNA, CDR2 YNFKEQ. The CDR3 length is 14 residues. The CDR3 DNA is TGTGCCAGCAGCCATGGGGGGAGGGACGATGAGCAGTTCTTC. This codes for CASSHGGRDDEQFF.

V usage is TRBV14 and J usage is TRBJ1-2, with D possibly TRBD1 on 6 matching bases. V gave up 0 bases and J gave up 3 bases, with 14 bases separating them. CDR3 length equals 16 residues. The germline CDR1 and CDR2 sequences are SGHDN and FVKESK. The CDR3 loop is CASSQEGARPYYGYTF. The DNA for the CDR3 is TGTGCCAGCAGCCAAGAGGGGGCCAGACCTTACTATGGCTACACCTTC.

The chain uses TRBV18 and TRBJ2-4, with D perhaps matching TRBD2 (5 bases). Trimming cost V 1 base and J 2 bases, with 6 bases left between them. Germline CDR1 and CDR2: KGHSH and LQKENI. The CDR3 covers 14 residues. CDR3 loop: CASSPRETKNIQYF. As DNA, the CDR3 is TGTGCCAGCTCACCACGGGAGACCAAAAACATTCAGTACTTC.

This clone has just one count. V gene TRBV15 combines with J gene TRBJ2-7; the D is unclear. This CDR3 has 13 residues. V was pared by 1 base and J by 3 bases, with 7 bases between. Germline lookup yields CDR1 LNHNV and CDR2 YYDKDF (reference sequence). CDR3 nucleotide sequence: TGTGCCACCAGCAGAGGGGATAACTACGAGCAGTACTTC. As protein: CATSRGDNYEQYF.

The chain links TRBV28 to TRBJ2-7; TRBD1 matches 8 bases. This CDR3 comprises 13 residues. J gave up 3 bases and V 6 bases, and 4 bases lay outside the gene matches. Germline V lookup: CDR1 MDHEN, CDR2 SYDVKM. The CDR3 spells CASSPTGDYEQYF. The CDR3 region has the DNA TGTGCCAGCAGCCCGACAGGGGACTACGAGCAGTACTTC.

The V gene is TRBV7-3, the J gene TRBJ2-7; 10 nucleotides align to TRBD2. Germline assignment: CDR1 SGHTA and CDR2 FQGTGA. The CDR3 is 16 residues long. V was pared by 0 bases and J by 5 bases, with 7 bases of the junction left unmatched. This CDR3 is CASSLTTLAGADEQYF. The CDR3 region has the DNA TGTGCCAGCAGCTTAACGACCCTAGCGGGAGCTGACGAGCAGTACTTC.

This clone was counted a few times. This sequence joins TRBV5-1 and TRBJ2-5; D gene uncertain. V was shortened by 2 bases and J by 2 bases, with 10 bases between the two germline ends. The CDR3 runs 14 residues. Germline V gene lookup returns CDR1 SGHRS and CDR2 YFSETQ. The CDR3 here is CASSFLLAQETQYF. The CDR3 DNA follows: TGCGCCAGCAGCTTCCTATTGGCTCAAGAGACCCAGTACTTC.

The chain combines TRBV5-4 with TRBJ2-3, with 8 bases aligning to TRBD2. The CDR3 loop spans 14 amino acids. Looked up from germline, CDR1 is SGHNT and CDR2 is YYREEE (reference sequence). Trimming removed 3 bases from V and 4 bases from J; junction bases left unmatched: 4. In DNA, the CDR3 is TGTGCCAGCAGCTCCCAGCGGGGGCCAGATACGCAGTATTTT. This encodes CASSSQRGPDTQYF.

The V gene is TRBV5-4, the J gene TRBJ2-2; no firm D call. CDR3 size: 18 residues. Germline V gives CDR1 SGHNT, CDR2 YYREEE (reference sequence). V shed 0 bases and J shed 0 bases, with 15 bases lying between them. Here the CDR3 reads CASSLGKGRGANTGELFF. The CDR3 region has the DNA TGTGCCAGCAGCTTGGGAAAGGGCCGTGGGGCGAACACCGGGGAGCTGTTTTTT.

The rearrangement joins TRBV9 to TRBJ2-7; D assignment may be TRBD1 or TRBD2 (5 bases each). The CDR3 sequence is 16 residues long. The germline gives CDR1 SGDLS, CDR2 YYNGEE. Trimming removed 4 bases at V and 4 bases at J, with 21 bases between. The CDR3 DNA follows: TGTGCCAGCAGCCCGGGACCCCTTGGAGTGGAGTACGAGCAGTACTTC. It codes for CASSPGPLGVEYEQYF.

The sample holds one count of this clone. The chain is built from TRBV30 and TRBJ2-7; the D call may be TRBD1 or TRBD2 (5 bases each). Germline CDR1 and CDR2: GTSNPN and SVGIG (reference sequence). This CDR3 is 13 amino acids long. V was trimmed by 3 bases and J by 1 base, leaving 10 bases between them. This CDR3 is CAWRRGLSYEQYF. Here the CDR3 DNA reads TGTGCCTGGAGGAGGGGCCTATCCTACGAGCAGTACTTC.

This sequence joins TRBV5-6 and TRBJ1-1, with a tentative D call TRBD1 (5 bases). The germline V gene has CDR1 SGHDT and CDR2 YYEEEE. The ends were cut back, 2 bases at V and 1 base at J, with 12 bases in the middle. This CDR3 is 15 amino acids long. CDR3 nucleotides: TGTGCCAGCAGCTTTCGGGGACGGAAGAACACTGAAGCTTTCTTT. It codes for CASSFRGRKNTEAFF.

CDR3 loop: CASSFWTSGSTDTQYF. Here the CDR3 DNA reads TGTGCCAGCAGCTTCTGGACTAGCGGGAGCACAGATACGCAGTATTTT. The V call is TRBV11-2, the J call TRBJ2-3; 11 nucleotides agree with TRBD2. The trim removed 3 bases at V and 0 bases at J, leaving 2 bases unmatched. Germline loops: CDR1 SGHAT, CDR2 FQNNGV. CDR3 length: 16 residues.

The rearrangement uses TRBV7-2 and TRBJ1-2; perhaps TRBD1 as D (5 bases). Germline V lookup: CDR1 SGHTA, CDR2 FQGNSA. The V gene lost 3 bases and the J gene lost 2 bases, with 16 bases spanning the gap. This CDR3 region has 16 residues. CDR3 in amino acids: CASSLLGDEKNYGYTF. The CDR3 nucleotides read TGTGCCAGCAGCTTGTTGGGGGACGAGAAAAACTATGGCTACACCTTC.

This clone was recorded once. The rearrangement uses TRBV19 and TRBJ1-1; D gene unclear. There are 16 residues in the CDR3. V lost 3 bases and J 0 bases, leaving 14 bases between the germline ends. Germline CDR1 and CDR2: LNHDA and SQIVND (reference sequence). In DNA form, the CDR3 reads TGTGCCAGTAGTATCCCCGGGCCCGGCATGAACACTGAAGCTTTCTTT. As protein: CASSIPGPGMNTEAFF. The entire variable domain, with the rest obtained from reference TRBV19 and TRBJ1-1, is as follows: DGGITQSPKYLFRKEGQNVTLSCEQNLNHDAMYWYRQDPGQGLRLIYYSQIVNDFQKGDIAEGYSVSREKKESFPLTVTSAQKNPTAFYLCASSIPGPGMNTEAFFGQGTRLTVV.

The genes are TRBV9 and TRBJ2-7; TRBD1 or TRBD2 may be the D gene (6 bases each). Deletions cut 0 bases from V and 2 bases from J, with 12 bases between. The germline gives CDR1 SGDLS, CDR2 YYNGEE. CDR3 size: 15 residues. CDR3 in DNA: TGTGCCAGCAGCGTAGAGGGGGGAGTGGCCTACGAGCAGTACTTC. Translating gives CASSVEGGVAYEQYF. The variable domain in full, completed from reference TRBV9 and TRBJ2-7, reads DSGVTQTPKHLITATGQRVTLRCSPRSGDLSVYWYQQSLDQGLQFLIQYYNGEERAKGNILERFSAQQFPDLHSELNLSSLELGDSALYFCASSVEGGVAYEQYFGPGTRLTVT.

This chain joins TRBV7-9 and TRBJ2-7, with 9 bases matching TRBD1. This CDR3 comprises 15 residues. With 4 bases clipped from V and 2 bases from J, the junction kept 6 bases outside the gene matches. CDR1 SEHNR and CDR2 FQNEAQ come from the germline V gene (reference sequence). The CDR3 DNA is TGTGCCAGCAGCTACAGGGGGCGCGGTCCCTACGAGCAGTACTTC. This encodes CASSYRGRGPYEQYF.

The chain combines TRBV6-1 with TRBJ2-7, with 11 nucleotides matching TRBD1. CDR1 and CDR2 (germline): MNHNS, SASEGT. After removal of 7 bases from V and 3 bases from J, the junction contained 8 bases not matched to a gene. CDR3 length: 15 amino acids. CDR3 sequence: CASTIAGTGGYEQYF. DNA of the CDR3: TGTGCCAGCACCATAGCCGGGACAGGGGGCTACGAGCAGTACTTC.

The genes are TRBV10-1 and TRBJ2-5; the match to TRBD2 covers 11 bases. The V and J ends lost 6 bases and 4 bases, in that order; junction bases with no gene match: 10. This CDR3 is 16 amino acids long. Germline-derived CDR1 and CDR2 are WNHNN and SYGVQD (reference sequence). The CDR3 DNA reads TGCGCCAGCAGGCGTAGCGGGAGGGCAGAAGTAGAGACCCAGTACTTC. It is translated as CASRRSGRAEVETQYF.

V is TRBV28 and J is TRBJ2-4, with D unresolved. CDR1 is MDHEN, CDR2 SYDVKM, per germline. The V and J ends lost 3 bases and 6 bases respectively, with 12 bases between them. The CDR3 sequence is 14 residues long. The CDR3 nucleotides read TGTGCCAGCAGTTTGTCGGCAGGAGCAAACATTCAGTACTTC. It yields the protein CASSLSAGANIQYF.

CDR3 DNA sequence: TGTGCCAGCAGTGCCCGTCCCAGGAGTTATCAGCCCCAGCATTTT. Its protein product is CASSARPRSYQPQHF. The J gene is TRBJ1-5, the V gene TRBV6-1; D remains unclear. CDR1 is MNHNS, CDR2 SASEGT, per germline. CDR3 length: 15 residues. Trimming took 4 bases from V and 5 from J, leaving 15 bases between them.

The chain carries TRBV5-6 and TRBJ2-4; the D gene is possibly TRBD2 (5 bases). The germline V gene has CDR1 SGHDT and CDR2 YYEEEE. The CDR3 has 15 amino acids. V gave up 5 bases and J gave up 1 base, with 13 bases separating them. CDR3 coding DNA: TGTGCCAGCAGGGGCGGGTCGGGGGCCAAAAACATTCAGTACTTC. Its protein is CASRGGSGAKNIQYF.

In regard to this clone: A junction boundary mismatches the germline segment, possibly from a read error. This chain uses TRBV7-7 with TRBJ2-1, with D possibly matching TRBD1 (7 bases). There are 14 residues in the CDR3. CDR1 and CDR2 (germline): SSHAT, FNYEAQ (reference sequence). The CDR3 region is CASSPRGAYNEQFF. The CDR3 region has the DNA TGTGCTAGCAGCCCCAGGGGGGCCTACAATGAGCAGTTCTTC.

J is TRBJ2-7 and V is TRBV2, with TRBD1 matching 10 bases. There are 16 residues in the CDR3. V lost 2 bases and J lost 5; bases outside the gene matches: 9. The germline V gene encodes CDR1 SNHLY and CDR2 FYNNEI. CDR3 sequence reads: CASSESIGTGDDEQYF. DNA for the CDR3: TGTGCCAGCAGTGAAAGTATCGGGACAGGGGATGACGAGCAGTACTTC.

This chain links TRBV7-9 with TRBJ1-1; 8 bases match TRBD1. The CDR3 runs 15 residues. Trimming took 4 bases from V and 7 from J; bases not matched to a gene: 11. Germline V gene lookup returns CDR1 SEHNR and CDR2 FQNEAQ (reference sequence). CDR3 sequence reads: CASSCSGRGRDEAFF. The CDR3 DNA follows: TGTGCCAGCAGCTGTTCAGGCAGGGGGCGGGATGAAGCTTTCTTT.

This rearrangement joins TRBV14 to TRBJ1-2, with TRBD1 identical over 8 bases. CDR1 SGHDN and CDR2 FVKESK come from the germline V gene. V shed 1 base and J 5 bases; nucleotides not matched to a gene: 9. The CDR3 has 16 residues. CDR3 sequence reads: CASSQVHPGGVYGYTF. CDR3 in DNA: TGTGCCAGCAGCCAAGTGCATCCAGGGGGCGTGTATGGCTACACCTTC.